What follows are 32 T cell receptor beta chains derived from one specimen sequenced in a study of T-cell memory formation after mild COVID-19. TCRdb analysed the 5' RACE reads with MiXCR anew, one entry per CDR3 protein. The sample has about 350,000 distinct CDR3 sequences; 20% to 25% are singletons. Sequenced sample: PBMCs or a T cell subset sorted from them (not recorded which). All receptors derive from a man younger than 30 who had mild COVID-19 (a few samples of this study predate the infection). Cell type and time point are not known.

This chain links TRBV5-1 with TRBJ2-1; 8 bases are shared with TRBD2. The V gene end was trimmed by 4 bases and the J gene end by 9 bases; junction bases not matched to a gene: 12. The V gene's germline CDR1 is SGHRS and CDR2 YFSETQ. This CDR3 contains 15 residues. The CDR3 DNA is TGCGCCAGCAGCCACCCCGGGACTAGTGTGGGTGAGCAGTTCTTC. Its protein product is CASSHPGTSVGEQFF.

This clonotype was found a few times. V and J are TRBV5-8 and TRBJ2-7, with 8 bases lining up with TRBD1. Germline V gene lookup returns CDR1 SGHTS and CDR2 YDEGEE. V lost 4 bases to trimming and J lost 6 bases; unmatched junction nucleotides: 6. There are 13 residues in the CDR3. CDR3 amino acids: CASSTRGHFEQYV. CDR3 nucleotides: TGTGCCAGCAGCACCAGGGGGCATTTCGAGCAGTACGTC.

This clonotype was seen repeatedly, ten times or more. This sequence joins TRBV5-1 and TRBJ1-5, with D maybe TRBD1 (5 bases). The CDR3 spans 13 residues. The V gene lost 4 bases and the J gene lost 5 bases, with 10 bases spanning the gap. CDR1 SGHRS and CDR2 YFSETQ come from the germline V gene. CDR3 coding DNA: TGCGCCAGCAGCCAGGGTACAGATCAGCCCCAGCATTTT. It translates to CASSQGTDQPQHF.

The chain employs TRBV7-9 and TRBJ2-3; D may be TRBD2 (6 bases). This CDR3 has 16 residues. Germline V CDR1 and CDR2: SEHNR, FQNEAQ (reference sequence). V shed 4 bases and J shed 1 base, with 15 bases lying between them. The CDR3, as DNA: TGTGCCAGCAGCTCGGAGGCGGCTAGCGGCACAGATACGCAGTATTTT. Amino acids: CASSSEAASGTDTQYF. Variable domain in full (rest from reference TRBV7-9 and TRBJ2-3): DTGVSQNPRHKITKRGQNVTFRCDPISEHNRLYWYRQTLGQGPEFLTYFQNEAQLEKSRLLSDRFSAERPKGSFSTLEIQRTEQGDSAMYLCASSSEAASGTDTQYFGPGTRLTVL.

The CDR3 DNA reads TGTGCCAGCCACGGGGGAGTACAAGAGACCCAGTACTTC. Protein: CASHGGVQETQYF. The chain has TRBV5-6 and TRBJ2-5; weak D call: TRBD2 (6 bases). Germline CDR1 is SGHDT and CDR2 is YYEEEE. The CDR3 length is 13 residues. The V and J ends lost 7 bases and 2 bases respectively, with 12 bases between them.

V is TRBV6-5 and J is TRBJ2-2; TRBD1 is a possible D gene (7 bases). Trimming cost V 4 bases and J 7 bases, with 16 bases left between them. This CDR3 contains 15 residues. The germline CDR1 and CDR2 sequences are MNHEY and SVGAGI. CDR3 bases: TGTGCCAGCAGTTGGACCCAGGGGGAGGTCGGGGAGCTGTTTTTT. Protein sequence: CASSWTQGEVGELFF.

This chain links TRBV7-9 with TRBJ1-1, with TRBD1 matching 9 bases. This CDR3 is 15 amino acids long. V was clipped by 5 bases and J by 0 bases; unmatched bases: 4. Per the germline V gene, CDR1 is SEHNR and CDR2 is FQNEAQ (reference sequence). This CDR3 reads CASSEGQGMNTEAFF. The CDR3 nucleotides read TGTGCCAGCAGCGAGGGACAGGGAATGAACACTGAAGCTTTCTTT.

This clonotype was seen ten or more times. The chain recombines TRBV29-1 with TRBJ2-3; either TRBD1 or TRBD2 may supply D (5 bases each). Looked up from germline, CDR1 is SQVTM and CDR2 is ANQGSEA. This CDR3 region has 12 residues. Trimming shortened V by 8 bases and J by 12 bases, and 21 bases separated the two germline ends. As DNA, the CDR3 is TGCAGCTCCCATCTCGGGGCCGGGAACCAGTATTTT. This sequence encodes CSSHLGAGNQYF.

This clonotype was found a few times. The CDR3 spells CASSSLRENEKLFF. CDR3 nucleotides: TGCGCCAGCAGCTCCCTTCGGGAGAATGAAAAACTGTTTTTT. This chain uses TRBV5-1 with TRBJ1-4; D remains unclear. Germline CDR1 reads SGHRS; CDR2 reads YFSETQ. There are 14 residues in the CDR3. Trimming shortened V by 3 bases and J by 5 bases, and 11 bases separated the two germline ends.

The gene calls are TRBV5-4 and TRBJ1-1; no clear D gene. Germline V lookup: CDR1 SGHNT, CDR2 YYREEE (reference sequence). The CDR3 is 14 amino acids. Trimming cost V 6 bases and J 3 bases, with 15 bases left between them. The CDR3 DNA reads TGTGCCAGCACCACCAAAGCCCTGGACACTGAAGCTTTCTTT. Its translation is CASTTKALDTEAFF.

The chain links TRBV27 to TRBJ1-1; D possibly corresponds to TRBD1 (5 bases). The CDR3 has 13 amino acids. Germline-derived CDR1 and CDR2 are MNHEY and SMNVEV (reference sequence). Trimming took off 4 bases at V and 10 bases at J, with 16 bases between the two ends. CDR3 DNA sequence: TGTGCCAGCAGTTCGGGGACGGGTATGTCAGCTTTCTTT. Its translation is CASSSGTGMSAFF.

At least ten counts were recorded for this clonotype. The chain carries TRBV7-3 and TRBJ2-3, with D possibly TRBD1 on 5 matching bases. The CDR3 is made up of 14 amino acids. Trimming took off 5 bases at V and 0 bases at J, with 9 bases between the two ends. CDR1 is SGHTA and CDR2 is FQGTGA in the germline V gene. CDR3 coding DNA: TGTGCCAGCAGCCAGGGTGGGAGCACAGATACGCAGTATTTT. It yields the protein CASSQGGSTDTQYF. Full variable domain (missing parts from reference TRBV7-3 and TRBJ2-3): GAGVSQTPSNKVTEKGKYVELRCDPISGHTALYWYRQSLGQGPEFLIYFQGTGAADDSGLPNDRFFAVRPEGSVSTLKIQRTERGDSAVYLCASSQGGSTDTQYFGPGTRLTVL.

V is TRBV20-1 and J is TRBJ1-2; perhaps TRBD1 as D (6 bases). The CDR3 has 16 residues. V was trimmed by 2 bases and J by 4 bases, leaving 20 bases between them. CDR1 is DFQATT and CDR2 is SNEGSKA in the germline V gene (reference sequence). The CDR3 nucleotides are TGCAGTGCTAGAAACGGGGGGCCAGGGTCGACCTATGGCTACACCTTC. It translates to CSARNGGPGSTYGYTF.

Many counts were recorded for this clonotype. This chain joins TRBV5-6 and TRBJ1-2; D is unresolved. CDR3 length: 14 residues. Germline loops: CDR1 SGHDT, CDR2 YYEEEE. The V end was cut by 4 bases, the J end by 7 bases, with 17 bases between. The DNA for the CDR3 is TGTGCCAGCAGCCTTCCGCCGGGGAAGAGTGGCTACACCTTC. It specifies CASSLPPGKSGYTF.

This clonotype was seen a few times. The chain couples TRBV20-1 to TRBJ2-1; 7 nucleotides agree with TRBD2. Trimming cost V 6 bases and J 9 bases; bases outside gene matches: 2. CDR1 and CDR2 from the germline V gene are DFQATT and SNEGSKA (reference sequence). The CDR3 is 10 amino acids. CDR3 DNA: TGCAGTGCGCCGGGGGGTGAGCAGTTCTTC. This encodes CSAPGGEQFF.

This clonotype was found many times. The J gene is TRBJ2-7, the V gene TRBV7-2; 9 positions agree with TRBD1. Germline V gives CDR1 SGHTA, CDR2 FQGNSA. With 2 bases clipped from V and 2 bases from J, the junction kept 4 bases outside the gene matches. The CDR3 runs to 15 residues. Here the CDR3 reads CASSLTGTGPYEQYF. CDR3 DNA sequence: TGTGCCAGCAGCTTAACCGGGACAGGGCCCTACGAGCAGTACTTC.

The chain employs TRBV7-3 and TRBJ2-2; 8 bases align to TRBD2. V was clipped by 5 bases and J by 6 bases; unmatched bases: 5. Germline lookup yields CDR1 SGHTA and CDR2 FQGTGA. The CDR3 consists of 14 residues. This chain's CDR3 is CASSPGLGAGELFF. The CDR3 DNA follows: TGTGCCAGCAGCCCGGGACTAGGGGCCGGGGAGCTGTTTTTT.

This clonotype has a handful of counts. This rearrangement joins TRBV29-1 to TRBJ2-7, with D tentatively TRBD1 (6 bases). CDR3 length: 12 amino acids. CDR1 and CDR2 (germline): SQVTM, ANQGSEA. Trimming took 6 bases from V and 4 from J, leaving 13 bases between them. The CDR3 spells CSVNAQGYEQYF. The CDR3 DNA follows: TGCAGCGTCAACGCACAGGGTTACGAGCAGTACTTC.

This clonotype has only one observation. The chain combines TRBV5-1 with TRBJ1-1; a possible D gene is TRBD1 (6 bases). V gave up 4 bases and J gave up 1 base, with 17 bases separating them. The CDR3 contains 16 residues. CDR1 and CDR2 from the germline V gene are SGHRS and YFSETQ. The CDR3 sequence is CASSGGAGHENTEAFF. CDR3 DNA: TGCGCCAGCAGCGGAGGAGCGGGACACGAGAACACTGAAGCTTTCTTT. The full variable domain, rest sourced from reference TRBV5-1 and TRBJ1-1, is KAGVTQTPRYLIKTRGQQVTLSCSPISGHRSVSWYQQTPGQGLQFLFEYFSETQRNKGNFPGRFSGRQFSNSRSEMNVSTLELGDSALYLCASSGGAGHENTEAFFGQGTRLTVV.

This clonotype has more than one count but fewer than ten. The gene calls are TRBV7-9 and TRBJ1-1, with TRBD1 matching over 7 bases. The germline gives CDR1 SEHNR, CDR2 FQNEAQ (reference sequence). J was trimmed by 5 bases and V by 5 bases; bases with no gene match: 8. The CDR3 extends over 14 amino acids. CDR3 region: CASSPVQGKTEAFF. CDR3 in DNA: TGTGCCAGCAGCCCAGTACAGGGGAAGACTGAAGCTTTCTTT.

This clonotype was found a few times. This chain links TRBV5-1 with TRBJ1-2, with D possibly TRBD1 on 6 matching bases. CDR3 length: 15 residues. V lost 3 bases to trimming and J lost 8 bases, with 20 bases between them. From germline, CDR1 is SGHRS and CDR2 YFSETQ. DNA of the CDR3: TGCGCCAGCAGCTCAGGCGGCTACAGGGTGGAGGGCTACACCTTC. Encoded protein: CASSSGGYRVEGYTF. The full variable domain, completed using reference TRBV5-1 and TRBJ1-2, is KAGVTQTPRYLIKTRGQQVTLSCSPISGHRSVSWYQQTPGQGLQFLFEYFSETQRNKGNFPGRFSGRQFSNSRSEMNVSTLELGDSALYLCASSSGGYRVEGYTFGSGTRLTVV.

The rearrangement links TRBV6-2 or TRBV6-3 to TRBJ2-7; the D is unclear. From germline, CDR1 is MNHEY and CDR2 SVGEGT. The V end lost 2 bases, the J end lost 6 bases, and 14 bases lay between the germline ends. CDR3 length: 14 residues. The CDR3 reads CASSYRPQPREQYF. The CDR3 bases are TGTGCCAGCAGTTACCGCCCTCAGCCTCGCGAGCAGTACTTC.

This clonotype appeared a few times. V and J are TRBV18 and TRBJ1-2; D call uncertain. V was trimmed by 0 bases and J by 8 bases, leaving 10 bases between them. In germline, CDR1 is KGHSH, CDR2 LQKENI. This CDR3 has 13 residues. CDR3 nucleotide sequence: TGTGCCAGCTCACCACCGGTCCCCGGGGGCTACACCTTC. Translation: CASSPPVPGGYTF.

This chain joins TRBV7-2 and TRBJ1-5; TRBD1 might be the D (5 bases). The V and J ends lost 1 base and 3 bases respectively, with 16 bases between them. Germline-derived CDR1 and CDR2 are SGHTA and FQGNSA. This CDR3 spans 17 amino acids. The CDR3 loop is CASSLGPGRTFNQPQHF. As DNA, the CDR3 is TGTGCCAGCAGCTTAGGCCCGGGACGGACGTTCAATCAGCCCCAGCATTTT.

In this sample, this clonotype turned up a few times. The chain recombines TRBV20-1 with TRBJ1-5, with 8 positions matching TRBD1. The V gene end was trimmed by 1 base and the J gene end by 0 bases; junction bases not matched to a gene: 17. The CDR3 has 20 amino acids. The germline V gene encodes CDR1 DFQATT and CDR2 SNEGSKA (reference sequence). CDR3 in DNA: TGCAGTGCTAGAGTCCTCAGGAGGACAGGGATGTCCCCTAGCAATCAGCCCCAGCATTTT. This translates into CSARVLRRTGMSPSNQPQHF.

This sequence joins TRBV5-1 and TRBJ1-1; D might be TRBD1 (6 bases). Trimming removed 4 bases at V and 1 base at J, with 14 bases between. This CDR3 region has 15 residues. In germline, CDR1 is SGHRS, CDR2 YFSETQ. CDR3 nucleotides: TGCGCCAGCAGCGCCATTGAAGGGGGGAACACTGAAGCTTTCTTT. This gives the protein CASSAIEGGNTEAFF.

In its sample, this clonotype was seen a few times. The chain carries TRBV5-1 and TRBJ2-5; TRBD2 aligns across 7 bases. This CDR3 spans 13 amino acids. CDR1 is SGHRS and CDR2 is YFSETQ in the germline V gene. V lost 4 bases to trimming and J lost 4 bases; unmatched junction nucleotides: 4. The CDR3 bases are TGCGCCAGCAGCCGTCCGGGAGGAGAGACCCAGTACTTC. It yields the protein CASSRPGGETQYF.

The gene calls are TRBV7-9 and TRBJ1-5, with unresolved D. Germline assignment: CDR1 SEHNR and CDR2 FQNEAQ (reference sequence). The V gene lost 9 bases and the J gene lost 3 bases, with 15 bases spanning the gap. The CDR3 has 14 amino acids. The CDR3 sequence: CASTSDPANQPQHF. As DNA, the CDR3 is TGTGCCAGTACGTCGGACCCGGCCAATCAGCCCCAGCATTTT.

In its sample, this clonotype was seen a few times. CDR3 protein: CASSAGGPPHYEQYF. CDR3 sequence (DNA): TGTGCCAGCAGTGCCGGGGGCCCACCGCACTACGAGCAGTACTTC. V and J are TRBV6-5 and TRBJ2-7; TRBD1 or TRBD2 may be the D gene (6 bases each). Trimming cost V 5 bases and J 3 bases, with 17 bases left between them. The CDR3 extends over 15 amino acids. The V gene's germline CDR1 is MNHEY and CDR2 SVGAGI.

As DNA, the CDR3 is TGTGCCAGCAGCGGGGGACAGCGCCGCGACATTCAGTACTTC. Protein sequence: CASSGGQRRDIQYF. The chain carries TRBV7-9 and TRBJ2-4, with TRBD1 matching over 7 bases. J lost 8 bases, V lost 5 bases, and 9 bases had no gene match. The CDR3 has 14 residues. Germline CDR1 is SEHNR and CDR2 is FQNEAQ (reference sequence).

The J gene is TRBJ1-1, the V gene TRBV7-2; weak D call: TRBD1 (5 bases). V was trimmed by 3 bases and J by 3 bases, leaving 8 bases between them. From germline, CDR1 is SGHTA and CDR2 FQGNSA. The CDR3 covers 13 residues. This chain's CDR3 is CASSFDRYTEAFF. In DNA form, the CDR3 reads TGTGCCAGCAGCTTTGACAGATACACTGAAGCTTTCTTT.

This clonotype was picked up a small number of times. The gene calls are TRBV7-6 and TRBJ1-1, with D unclear. This CDR3 has 14 residues. Germline V gene lookup returns CDR1 SGHVS and CDR2 FNYEAQ. The V end lost 5 bases, the J end lost 7 bases, and 17 bases lay between the germline ends. The CDR3 nucleotides read TGTGCCAGCAGCGTTGGGCCCAGTCCCCTTGAAGCTTTCTTT. Its protein product is CASSVGPSPLEAFF.